This is a list of T cell receptor beta chains from one sample in a study of blood T cell repertoires in COVID-19. The data were produced by immunoSEQ multiplex PCR, yet TCRdb's version contains in-frame clones alone and is incomplete. This sample has 50,000 to 65,000 clones, with around 90% found just once. The specimen was peripheral blood. These receptors came from a man aged 45-65 years with active COVID-19. The CDR3 runs from the conserved cysteine through the conserved F or W. A D gene is named only where the DNA matches it firmly. For some rows the clone size is stated as once, few or many, or as a class when expanded; others skip it.

J gene: TRBJ1-5
V gene: TRBV7-2
clone size: -
D gene: TRBD1
CDR3 DNA: TGTGCCAGCAGCAAGACAGGGGGCAATCAGCCCCAGCATTTT
CDR3 protein: CASSKTGGNQPQHF

J gene: TRBJ2-7
V gene: TRBV29-1
clone size: -
D gene: -
CDR3 DNA: TGCAGCGTGAGGGACGGCGGGAACGAGCAGTACTTC
CDR3 protein: CSVRDGGNEQYF

J gene: TRBJ2-7
V gene: TRBV4-1
clone size: -
D gene: -
CDR3 DNA: TGCGCCAGCAGCCAAGAGAGCGAGCAGTACTTC
CDR3 protein: CASSQESEQYF

J gene: TRBJ2-1
V gene: TRBV5-1
clone size: -
D gene: TRBD2
CDR3 DNA: TGCGCCAGCAGTCCGGGGGGGCCCTCCAATGAGCAGTTCTTC
CDR3 protein: CASSPGGPSNEQFF

J gene: TRBJ2-3
V gene: TRBV27
clone size: -
D gene: -
CDR3 DNA: TGTGCCAGCAGCCTCGAGCGGCCCGGGGATACGCAGTATTTT
CDR3 protein: CASSLERPGDTQYF

J gene: TRBJ1-4
V gene: TRBV7-2
clone size: -
D gene: -
CDR3 DNA: TGTGCCAGCAGCTTAATCCAGAGAGGGTTAAATGAAAAACTGTTTTTT
CDR3 protein: CASSLIQRGLNEKLFF

J gene: TRBJ2-3
V gene: TRBV14
clone size: once
D gene: TRBD1
CDR3 DNA: TGTGCCAGCAGGGATACAGGGGGTACCTATGGAGATACGCAGTATTTT
CDR3 protein: CASRDTGGTYGDTQYF

J gene: TRBJ2-7
V gene: TRBV3-1/TRBV3-2
clone size: -
D gene: TRBD2
CDR3 DNA: TGTGCCAGCAGCCCCCAGCTAGCGGGGTCCTCTTACGAGCAGTACTTC
CDR3 protein: CASSPQLAGSSYEQYF

J gene: TRBJ2-3
V gene: TRBV30
clone size: -
D gene: -
CDR3 DNA: TGTGCCTGGAGTCGGGGGACGCGGTCAGATACGCAGTATTTT
CDR3 protein: CAWSRGTRSDTQYF

J gene: TRBJ2-3
V gene: TRBV9
clone size: -
D gene: TRBD2
CDR3 DNA: TGTGCCAGCAGCTCCTTGGGGGCGGGAGGAGATACGCAGTATTTT
CDR3 protein: CASSSLGAGGDTQYF

J gene: TRBJ1-6
V gene: TRBV10-3
clone size: -
D gene: -
CDR3 DNA: TGTGCCATCAGCCAGGGAACCAATTCACCCCTCCACTTT
CDR3 protein: CAISQGTNSPLHF

J gene: TRBJ2-1
V gene: TRBV4-2
clone size: -
D gene: TRBD2
CDR3 DNA: TGTGCCAGCAGCCAAGTGGGGACTAGCACGAGCTCCTACAATGAGCAGTTCTTC
CDR3 protein: CASSQVGTSTSSYNEQFF

J gene: TRBJ2-7
V gene: TRBV10-3
clone size: -
D gene: -
CDR3 DNA: TGTGCCTCCCAAGAGGCCCGCGAGCAGTACTTC
CDR3 protein: CASQEAREQYF

J gene: TRBJ2-5
V gene: TRBV7-3
clone size: -
D gene: -
CDR3 DNA: TGTGCCAGCAGCCCAATTGGTGGCCGCCAAGAGACCCAGTACTTC
CDR3 protein: CASSPIGGRQETQYF

J gene: TRBJ2-5
V gene: TRBV11-1
clone size: -
D gene: -
CDR3 DNA: TGTGCCAGCAGCCGCCAAGAGACCCAGTACTTC
CDR3 protein: CASSRQETQYF

J gene: TRBJ2-5
V gene: TRBV19
clone size: -
D gene: -
CDR3 DNA: TGTGCCAGTAGTCAGCGGGAGACCCAGTACTTC
CDR3 protein: CASSQRETQYF

J gene: TRBJ2-2
V gene: TRBV7-9
clone size: few
D gene: -
CDR3 DNA: TGTGCCAGCAGCTTAGGTTCTGCCGGGGAGCTGTTTTTT
CDR3 protein: CASSLGSAGELFF

J gene: TRBJ2-3
V gene: TRBV6-5
clone size: -
D gene: -
CDR3 DNA: TGTGCCAGCAGCTTGGGCGGGAATACGCAGTATTTT
CDR3 protein: CASSLGGNTQYF

J gene: TRBJ2-1
V gene: TRBV9
clone size: -
D gene: TRBD2
CDR3 DNA: TGTGCCAGCAGCGTAGGGCCCTCGGCTAGCGGGGGGAATGAGCAGTTCTTC
CDR3 protein: CASSVGPSASGGNEQFF

J gene: TRBJ2-7
V gene: TRBV18
clone size: -
D gene: -
CDR3 DNA: TGTGCCAGCTCACCGACAGATCCCAGTACCTACGAGCAGTACTTC
CDR3 protein: CASSPTDPSTYEQYF

J gene: TRBJ2-7
V gene: TRBV10-1
clone size: -
D gene: TRBD2
CDR3 DNA: TGCGCCAGCAGTGAGCCGGGGACTAGCGGGGTCGAGCAGTACTTC
CDR3 protein: CASSEPGTSGVEQYF

J gene: TRBJ1-3
V gene: TRBV30
clone size: -
D gene: -
CDR3 DNA: TGTGCCTGGAAAGATAAGCAGGCGTACTCTGGAAACACCATATATTTT
CDR3 protein: CAWKDKQAYSGNTIYF

J gene: TRBJ1-4
V gene: TRBV12-3/TRBV12-4
clone size: -
D gene: -
CDR3 DNA: TGTGCCAGCAGCCGGATCGGGGGGGAACTGTTTTTT
CDR3 protein: CASSRIGGELFF

J gene: TRBJ1-5
V gene: TRBV5-6
clone size: once
D gene: -
CDR3 DNA: TGTGCCAGCAGCCTAGAACGGGGGGCCCAGCATTTT
CDR3 protein: CASSLERGAQHF

J gene: TRBJ1-3
V gene: TRBV10-2
clone size: -
D gene: -
CDR3 DNA: TGCGCCAGCAGTGAGTTTTGGACACTCTCTGGAAACACCATATATTTT
CDR3 protein: CASSEFWTLSGNTIYF

J gene: TRBJ1-6
V gene: TRBV6-5
clone size: -
D gene: -
CDR3 DNA: TGTGCCAGCAGCCCAAACGGTTCACCCCTCCACTTT
CDR3 protein: CASSPNGSPLHF

J gene: TRBJ1-1
V gene: TRBV2
clone size: once
D gene: -
CDR3 DNA: TGTGCCAGCACGCCTCGAACAGCCGGGGTCACTGAAGCTTTCTTT
CDR3 protein: CASTPRTAGVTEAFF